These 26 T cell receptor beta chains originate from one sample sequenced in a study of neoadjuvant anti-PD-1 for oral cavity cancer. The data were produced by immunoSEQ multiplex PCR, yet TCRdb's version contains in-frame clones alone and is incomplete. The table records around 30,000 clones, approximately 90% of them present only once. The specimen comprised PBMCs, sampled before nivolumab (anti-PD-1) treatment. These receptors all stem from a person aged 35 to 85 with oral cavity squamous cell carcinoma.

The sample holds one count of this clone. V and J are TRBV4-2 and TRBJ1-6; TRBD1 is a possible D gene (5 bases). The germline gives CDR1 LGHNA, CDR2 YNFKEQ. The CDR3 loop spans 15 amino acids. V was pared by 4 bases and J by 0 bases, with 7 bases between. In DNA form, the CDR3 reads TGTGCCAGCAGCCCGGGACCCTCCTATAATTCACCCCTCCACTTT. Its protein is CASSPGPSYNSPLHF.

This clone was seen a handful of times. This sequence joins TRBV18 and TRBJ2-3; unclear D gene. The CDR3 loop spans 15 amino acids. With 5 bases removed from V and 1 base from J, the gap between germline ends came to 13 bases. CDR1 is KGHSH, CDR2 LQKENI, per germline. The CDR3 coding sequence is TGTGCCAGCTCAGCTCAGACGCGAGGCACAGATACGCAGTATTTT. This codes for CASSAQTRGTDTQYF.

This clone occurred once. The chain couples TRBV7-2 to TRBJ2-7; 10 positions agree with TRBD2. V trimming: 4 bases; J trimming: 3 bases; junction bases outside the gene matches: 3. CDR1 and CDR2 (germline): SGHTA, FQGNSA. This CDR3 comprises 14 residues. This chain's CDR3 is CASSYSGGLYEQYF. The DNA of the CDR3 is TGTGCCAGCAGCTATAGCGGGGGGCTCTACGAGCAGTACTTC.

This chain connects TRBV4-3 to TRBJ1-1, with D possibly matching TRBD1 (6 bases). V was shortened by 0 bases and J by 5 bases, with 19 bases between the two germline ends. CDR3 length equals 17 residues. Germline-derived CDR1 and CDR2 are LGHNA and YSLEER. CDR3 region: CASSQDRTGKKGTEAFF. The CDR3 coding sequence is TGCGCCAGCAGCCAAGATCGAACAGGGAAGAAGGGGACTGAAGCTTTCTTT.

The CDR3 here is CSAVSAETQYF. The CDR3 DNA reads as TGCAGTGCTGTTAGCGCGGAGACCCAGTACTTC. This chain connects TRBV20-1 to TRBJ2-5, with D possibly TRBD2 on 5 matching bases. Germline CDR1 DFQATT, CDR2 SNEGSKA (reference sequence). V was clipped by 5 bases and J by 5 bases, with 9 bases between them. CDR3 length equals 11 residues.

The chain uses TRBV5-1 and TRBJ2-2; the match to TRBD1 covers 8 bases. The V segment lost 0 bases and the J segment 4 bases; nucleotides outside the gene matches: 5. Germline CDR1 is SGHRS and CDR2 is YFSETQ. The CDR3 length is 16 residues. The CDR3 reads CASSLDEQGGTGELFF. DNA for the CDR3: TGCGCCAGCAGCTTGGATGAACAGGGGGGCACCGGGGAGCTGTTTTTT.

The chain is built from TRBV2 and TRBJ2-1; possibly TRBD2 for D (5 bases). Trimming shortened V by 5 bases and J by 4 bases, and 9 bases separated the two germline ends. The CDR3 is 13 residues long. Per germline, CDR1 SNHLY and CDR2 FYNNEI. CDR3 DNA: TGTGCCAGCAGTCCCGGGGTATACAATGAGCAGTTCTTC. It codes for CASSPGVYNEQFF.

V and J are TRBV28 and TRBJ2-6; D gene ambiguous. The germline CDR1 and CDR2 sequences are MDHEN and SYDVKM. The CDR3 is made up of 18 amino acids. Trimming pared 5 bases from V and 5 bases from J, leaving 22 bases between. The CDR3: CASSETHPTQSRANVLTF. The DNA of the CDR3 is TGTGCCAGCAGTGAGACCCATCCGACACAAAGTCGGGCCAACGTCCTGACTTTC.

J is TRBJ1-5 and V is TRBV6-5, with TRBD1 identical over 7 bases. With V trimmed by 0 bases and J by 3 bases, 2 bases remained unmatched. The CDR3 is 15 residues long. Germline CDR1 is MNHEY and CDR2 is SVGAGI. CDR3 loop: CASSYSGQLNQPQHF. The DNA for the CDR3 is TGTGCCAGCAGTTACTCGGGACAGCTCAATCAGCCCCAGCATTTT.

The V call is TRBV7-3, the J call TRBJ2-2; 12 positions match TRBD2. The CDR3 runs to 16 residues. J lost 2 bases, V lost 5 bases, and 3 bases had no gene match. The germline gives CDR1 SGHTA, CDR2 FQGTGA. This chain's CDR3 is CASSALAGGNTGELFF. For the CDR3, the DNA is TGTGCCAGCAGCGCACTAGCGGGGGGAAACACCGGGGAGCTGTTTTTT.

The chain carries TRBV11-2 and TRBJ2-6; no definite D call. The CDR3 is made up of 14 amino acids. Germline assignment: CDR1 SGHAT and CDR2 FQNNGV. Trimming removed 7 bases from V and 4 bases from J, with 11 bases in between. CDR3 nucleotide sequence: TGTGCCAGCACCCCGATTTCCGGGGCCAACGTCCTGACTTTC. Amino acid sequence: CASTPISGANVLTF.

The rearrangement links TRBV28 to TRBJ1-4; tentatively, D is TRBD1 (6 bases). Looked up from germline, CDR1 is MDHEN and CDR2 is SYDVKM. This CDR3 has 16 residues. V was cut by 2 bases and J by 11 bases, with 21 bases left in between. This chain's CDR3 is CASSLPPRGRFEKLFF. In DNA, the CDR3 is TGTGCCAGCAGTTTACCCCCTAGGGGGAGGTTCGAGAAACTGTTTTTT.

The chain carries TRBV5-4 and TRBJ1-2; D remains unclear. The CDR3 runs to 16 residues. Germline CDR1 reads SGHNT; CDR2 reads YYREEE (reference sequence). V lost 0 bases and J lost 4, with 16 bases in between. CDR3 sequence reads: CASSLEGWGEGYGYTF. CDR3 DNA sequence: TGTGCCAGCAGCTTGGAAGGGTGGGGTGAGGGCTATGGCTACACCTTC.

The chain uses TRBV6-6 and TRBJ2-7; TRBD1 might be the D (5 bases). This CDR3 region has 12 residues. CDR1 and CDR2 (germline): MNHNY, SVGAGI (reference sequence). V was shortened by 6 bases and J by 3 bases, with 9 bases between the two germline ends. The CDR3, as DNA: TGTGCCAGCAGACCGGACATCTACGAGCAGTACTTC. Protein sequence: CASRPDIYEQYF.

The chain uses TRBV9 and TRBJ1-4, with D uncertain. Trimming removed 0 bases at V and 0 bases at J, with 6 bases between. Germline CDR1 reads SGDLS; CDR2 reads YYNGEE. CDR3 length equals 15 residues. The CDR3 coding sequence is TGTGCCAGCAGCGTAGAGGGAACAACTAATGAAAAACTGTTTTTT. Its translation is CASSVEGTTNEKLFF.

The V call is TRBV12-5, the J call TRBJ2-7, with 7 nucleotides matching TRBD1. Germline V CDR1 and CDR2: LGHNT, FRNRAP. J was trimmed by 0 bases and V by 6 bases; bases with no gene match: 11. The CDR3 has 16 amino acids. The CDR3 DNA is TGTGCTAGTGGGGCTCCACAGGGGTCCCGCTCCTACGAGCAGTACTTC. Amino acids: CASGAPQGSRSYEQYF.

The V gene is TRBV19, the J gene TRBJ2-2; no clear D. The CDR3 contains 17 residues. Deletions cut 2 bases from V and 5 bases from J, with 18 bases between. Germline V gene lookup returns CDR1 LNHDA and CDR2 SQIVND (reference sequence). The CDR3 DNA reads as TGTGCCAGTAGTATACTTGGTGAGGAAAGGCGGACCGGGGAGCTGTTTTTT. Protein: CASSILGEERRTGELFF.

J is TRBJ1-2 and V is TRBV6-6; D unresolved. The germline V gene encodes CDR1 MNHNY and CDR2 SVGAGI (reference sequence). The CDR3 spans 16 residues. V gave up 0 bases and J gave up 3 bases, with 14 bases separating them. The CDR3 bases are TGTGCCAGCAGTTACTCGAGTCAGGTTTTTGACTATGGCTACACCTTC. It specifies CASSYSSQVFDYGYTF.

This clone has only a few counts. The chain is built from TRBV28 and TRBJ1-5, with unresolved D. CDR3 size: 13 residues. In germline, CDR1 is MDHEN, CDR2 SYDVKM. V was trimmed by 2 bases and J by 4 bases, leaving 6 bases between them. DNA of the CDR3: TGTGCCAGCAGTTTAAATCCAAATCAGCCCCAGCATTTT. Translated: CASSLNPNQPQHF.

This chain links TRBV28 with TRBJ1-5; D not resolved. Between the trimmed V and J ends, which lost 0 bases and 0 bases, there was a span of 12 bases. Looked up from germline, CDR1 is MDHEN and CDR2 is SYDVKM. The CDR3 spans 17 residues. The CDR3 sequence is CASSLWGGRNSNQPQHF. The DNA of the CDR3 is TGTGCCAGCAGTTTATGGGGAGGCAGAAATAGCAATCAGCCCCAGCATTTT.

A few counts support this clone. DNA for the CDR3: TGTGCCAGCAGCCAAGGGCCCGGGGATAACACTGAAGCTTTCTTT. This encodes CASSQGPGDNTEAFF. V usage is TRBV4-2 and J usage is TRBJ1-1; D is unresolved. In germline, CDR1 is LGHNA, CDR2 YNFKEQ. V was cut by 1 base and J by 2 bases, with 11 bases left in between. The CDR3 is 15 residues long.

The chain recombines TRBV11-2 with TRBJ2-7, with 7 bases that match TRBD1. The germline gives CDR1 SGHAT, CDR2 FQNNGV. J gave up 6 bases and V 5 bases, and 7 bases lay outside the gene matches. This CDR3 region has 13 residues. Here the CDR3 reads CASSRQTGIEQYF. CDR3 bases: TGTGCCAGCAGCCGACAGACAGGGATCGAGCAGTACTTC.

In its sample, this clone was seen once. CDR3 sequence reads: CASSFEGAGELFF. CDR3 coding DNA: TGTGCCAGCAGCTTTGAGGGTGCCGGGGAGCTGTTTTTT. V usage is TRBV7-8 and J usage is TRBJ2-2, with D possibly matching TRBD2 (5 bases). The CDR3 length is 13 residues. The germline V gene encodes CDR1 SGHVS and CDR2 FQNEAQ. V lost 3 bases, J lost 6 bases, and 8 bases lay in between. The full variable domain, in which reference TRBV7-8 and TRBJ2-2 provide the parts outside the CDR3, is GAGVSQSPRYKVAKRGQDVALRCDPISGHVSLFWYQQALGQGPEFLTYFQNEAQLDKSGLPSDRFFAERPEGSVSTLKIQRTQQEDSAVYLCASSFEGAGELFFGEGSRLTVL.

The J gene is TRBJ2-2, the V gene TRBV28; 8 nucleotides line up with TRBD1. The J segment lost 2 bases and the V segment lost 8 bases, leaving 7 bases of the junction unmatched. Germline CDR1 MDHEN, CDR2 SYDVKM. This CDR3 is 15 amino acids long. CDR3 region: CASWQGARNTGELFF. CDR3 nucleotide sequence: TGTGCCAGCTGGCAGGGGGCGCGTAACACCGGGGAGCTGTTTTTT.

The chain combines TRBV5-1 with TRBJ2-3, with a tentative D call TRBD2 (5 bases). Trimming took 7 bases from V and 2 from J, leaving 11 bases between them. The CDR3 has 13 amino acids. Germline CDR1 SGHRS, CDR2 YFSETQ. CDR3 region: CASRSGYTDTQYF. DNA of the CDR3: TGCGCCAGCCGGAGCGGTTACACAGATACGCAGTATTTT.

This CDR3 is CASSPHSNYGYTF. The CDR3 DNA is TGTGCCAGCAGCCCTCACTCTAACTATGGCTACACCTTC. The V call is TRBV7-3, the J call TRBJ1-2; D unclear. CDR1 is SGHTA, CDR2 FQGTGA, per germline. This CDR3 spans 13 amino acids. Trimming cost V 5 bases and J 0 bases, with 7 bases left between them. Based on the CDR3 plus reference TRBV7-3 and TRBJ1-2, the full variable domain is GAGVSQTPSNKVTEKGKYVELRCDPISGHTALYWYRQSLGQGPEFLIYFQGTGAADDSGLPNDRFFAVRPEGSVSTLKIQRTERGDSAVYLCASSPHSNYGYTFGSGTRLTVV.